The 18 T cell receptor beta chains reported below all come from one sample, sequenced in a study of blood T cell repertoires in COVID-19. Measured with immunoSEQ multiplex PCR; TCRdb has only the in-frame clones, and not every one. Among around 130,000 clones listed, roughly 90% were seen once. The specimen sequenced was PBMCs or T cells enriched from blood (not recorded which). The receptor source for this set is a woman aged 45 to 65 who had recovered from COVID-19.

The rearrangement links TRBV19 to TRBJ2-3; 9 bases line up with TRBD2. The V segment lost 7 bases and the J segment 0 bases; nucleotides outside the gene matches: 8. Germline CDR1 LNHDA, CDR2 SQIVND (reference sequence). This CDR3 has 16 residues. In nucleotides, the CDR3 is TGTGCCAGTAACGGCGGGGGGGCCCCTAGCACAGATACGCAGTATTTT. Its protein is CASNGGGAPSTDTQYF.

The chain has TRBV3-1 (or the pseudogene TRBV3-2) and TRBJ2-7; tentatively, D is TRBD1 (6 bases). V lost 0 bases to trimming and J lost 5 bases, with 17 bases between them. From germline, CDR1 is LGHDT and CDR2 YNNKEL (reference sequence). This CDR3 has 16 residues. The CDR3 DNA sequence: TGTGCCAGCAGCCAAGATCTGCTGGGGGCGAACGACGAGCAGTACTTC. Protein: CASSQDLLGANDEQYF.

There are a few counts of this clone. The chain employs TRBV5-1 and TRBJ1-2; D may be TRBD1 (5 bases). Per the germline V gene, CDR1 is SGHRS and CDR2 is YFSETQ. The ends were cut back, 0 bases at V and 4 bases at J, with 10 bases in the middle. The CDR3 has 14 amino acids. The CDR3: CASSLDDSPYGYTF. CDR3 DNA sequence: TGCGCCAGCAGCTTGGACGACAGCCCCTATGGCTACACCTTC.

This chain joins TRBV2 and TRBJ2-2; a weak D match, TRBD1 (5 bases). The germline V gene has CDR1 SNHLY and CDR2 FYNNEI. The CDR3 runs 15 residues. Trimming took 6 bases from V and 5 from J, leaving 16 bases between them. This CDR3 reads CASRGPAPRTGELFF. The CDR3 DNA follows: TGTGCCAGCAGGGGGCCCGCTCCCCGAACCGGGGAGCTGTTTTTT.

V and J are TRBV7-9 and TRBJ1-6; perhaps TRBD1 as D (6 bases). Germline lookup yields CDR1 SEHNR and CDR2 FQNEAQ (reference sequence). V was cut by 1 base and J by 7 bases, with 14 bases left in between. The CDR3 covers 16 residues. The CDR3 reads CASSLEGGGRNSPLHF. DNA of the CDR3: TGTGCCAGCAGCTTAGAGGGGGGGGGTCGGAATTCACCCCTCCACTTT. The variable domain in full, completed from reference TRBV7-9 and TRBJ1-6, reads DTGVSQNPRHKITKRGQNVTFRCDPISEHNRLYWYRQTLGQGPEFLTYFQNEAQLEKSRLLSDRFSAERPKGSFSTLEIQRTEQGDSAMYLCASSLEGGGRNSPLHFGNGTRLTVT.

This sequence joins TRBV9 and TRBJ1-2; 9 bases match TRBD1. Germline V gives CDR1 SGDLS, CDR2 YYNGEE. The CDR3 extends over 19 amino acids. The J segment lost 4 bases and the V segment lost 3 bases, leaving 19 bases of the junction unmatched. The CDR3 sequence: CASSASQDPPPGQGYGYTF. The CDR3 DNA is TGTGCCAGCAGCGCCTCCCAAGACCCACCCCCGGGACAGGGCTATGGCTACACCTTC.

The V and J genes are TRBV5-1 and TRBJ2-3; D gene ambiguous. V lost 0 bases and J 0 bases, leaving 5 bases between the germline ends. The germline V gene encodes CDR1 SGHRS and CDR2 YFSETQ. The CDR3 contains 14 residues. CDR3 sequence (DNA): TGCGCCAGCAGCTTGGTCGGTAGCACAGATACGCAGTATTTT. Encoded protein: CASSLVGSTDTQYF.

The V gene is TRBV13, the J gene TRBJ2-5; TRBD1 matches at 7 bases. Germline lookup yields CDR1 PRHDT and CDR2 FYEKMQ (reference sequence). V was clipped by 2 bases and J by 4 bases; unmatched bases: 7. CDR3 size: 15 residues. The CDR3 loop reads CASSLRGLQGETQYF. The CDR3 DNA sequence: TGTGCCAGCAGCTTAAGGGGGCTTCAGGGAGAGACCCAGTACTTC.

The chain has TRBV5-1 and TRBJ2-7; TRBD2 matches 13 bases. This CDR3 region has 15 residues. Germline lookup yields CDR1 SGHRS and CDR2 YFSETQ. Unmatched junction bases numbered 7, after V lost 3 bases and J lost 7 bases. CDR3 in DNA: TGCGCCAGCAGCTCTACTAGCGGGGGGGCCGAGGAGCAGTACTTC. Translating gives CASSSTSGGAEEQYF.

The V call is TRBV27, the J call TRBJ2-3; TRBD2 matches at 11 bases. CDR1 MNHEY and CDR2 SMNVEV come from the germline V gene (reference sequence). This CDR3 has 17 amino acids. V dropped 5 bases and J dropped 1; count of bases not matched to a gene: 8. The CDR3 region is CASSPSGTSGRTDTQYF. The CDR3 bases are TGTGCCAGCAGTCCCTCCGGGACTAGCGGACGCACAGATACGCAGTATTTT.

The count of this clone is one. CDR3: CASSLYRGGQPQHF. Written as DNA, the CDR3 is TGCGCCAGCAGCTTGTACAGGGGGGGTCAGCCCCAGCATTTT. The genes are TRBV5-1 and TRBJ1-5, with 8 bases matching TRBD1. V dropped 1 base and J dropped 6; count of bases not matched to a gene: 3. The germline gives CDR1 SGHRS, CDR2 YFSETQ. The CDR3 has 14 residues.

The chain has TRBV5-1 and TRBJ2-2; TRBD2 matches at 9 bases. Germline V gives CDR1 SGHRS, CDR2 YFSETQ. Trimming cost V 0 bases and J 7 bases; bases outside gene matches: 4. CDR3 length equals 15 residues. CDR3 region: CASSLEVAGVGELFF. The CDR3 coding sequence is TGCGCCAGCAGCTTGGAGGTAGCGGGGGTCGGGGAGCTGTTTTTT. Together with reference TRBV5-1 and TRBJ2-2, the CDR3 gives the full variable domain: KAGVTQTPRYLIKTRGQQVTLSCSPISGHRSVSWYQQTPGQGLQFLFEYFSETQRNKGNFPGRFSGRQFSNSRSEMNVSTLELGDSALYLCASSLEVAGVGELFFGEGSRLTVL.

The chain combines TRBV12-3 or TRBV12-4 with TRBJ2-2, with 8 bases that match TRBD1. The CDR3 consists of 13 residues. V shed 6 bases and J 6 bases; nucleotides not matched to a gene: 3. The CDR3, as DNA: TGTGCCAGCAGCCTACAGGGGGCCGGGGAGCTGTTTTTT. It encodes CASSLQGAGELFF.

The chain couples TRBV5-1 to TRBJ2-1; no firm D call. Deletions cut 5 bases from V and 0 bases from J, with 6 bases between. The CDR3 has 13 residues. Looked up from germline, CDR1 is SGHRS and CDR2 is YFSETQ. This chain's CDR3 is CASRPSSYNEQFF. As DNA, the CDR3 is TGCGCCAGCAGACCGAGCTCCTACAATGAGCAGTTCTTC.

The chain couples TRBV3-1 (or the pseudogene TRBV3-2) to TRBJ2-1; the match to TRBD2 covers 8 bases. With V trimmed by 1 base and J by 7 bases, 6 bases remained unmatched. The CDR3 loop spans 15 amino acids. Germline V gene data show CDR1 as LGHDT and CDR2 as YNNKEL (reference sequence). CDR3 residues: CASSQATSGGNEQFF. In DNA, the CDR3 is TGTGCCAGCAGCCAAGCCACTAGCGGAGGGAATGAGCAGTTCTTC.

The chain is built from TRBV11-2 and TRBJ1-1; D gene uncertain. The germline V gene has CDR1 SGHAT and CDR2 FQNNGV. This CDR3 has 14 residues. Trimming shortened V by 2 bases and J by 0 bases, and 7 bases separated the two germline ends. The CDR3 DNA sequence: TGTGCCAGCAGCTTAACTAGTTTGAACACTGAAGCTTTCTTT. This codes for CASSLTSLNTEAFF.

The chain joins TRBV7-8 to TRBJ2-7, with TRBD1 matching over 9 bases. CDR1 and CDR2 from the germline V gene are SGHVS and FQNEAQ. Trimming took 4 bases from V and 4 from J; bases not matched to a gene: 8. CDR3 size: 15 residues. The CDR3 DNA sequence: TGTGCCAGCAGCTGGGGACAGGGATACTTATACGAGCAGTACTTC. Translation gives CASSWGQGYLYEQYF.

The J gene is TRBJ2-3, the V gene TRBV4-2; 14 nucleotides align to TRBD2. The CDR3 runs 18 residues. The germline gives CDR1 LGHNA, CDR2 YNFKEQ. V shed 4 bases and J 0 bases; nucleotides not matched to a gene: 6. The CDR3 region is CASSPGTSGGTSTDTQYF. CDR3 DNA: TGTGCCAGCAGCCCTGGGACTAGCGGGGGTACTAGCACAGATACGCAGTATTTT.